Presented here are 10 T cell receptor beta chains from one specimen sequenced in a study of blood T cell repertoires in COVID-19. TCRdb keeps only in-frame clones here, not all; method: immunoSEQ multiplex PCR. The sample carries about 210,000 clones, around 85% recorded once. The sequenced material came from peripheral blood. The origin of the receptors is a woman between 65 and 79 years old with acute or convalescent COVID-19.

V is TRBV25-1 and J is TRBJ2-5; D possibly corresponds to TRBD1 (6 bases). The V gene's germline CDR1 is MGHDK and CDR2 SYGVNS. This CDR3 has 15 amino acids. Trimming stripped 5 bases from V and 4 bases from J, with 17 bases between. CDR3 coding DNA: TGTGCCAGCAGTAAACAAACAGGGCCCGGAGAGACCCAGTACTTC. It yields the protein CASSKQTGPGETQYF.

The chain is built from TRBV5-1 and TRBJ1-2; a weak D match, TRBD1 (5 bases). Germline V gene lookup returns CDR1 SGHRS and CDR2 YFSETQ. This CDR3 spans 14 amino acids. The V end lost 2 bases, the J end lost 0 bases, and 8 bases lay between the germline ends. CDR3 loop: CASSFRQSNYGYTF. CDR3 sequence (DNA): TGCGCCAGCAGCTTCCGACAGTCTAACTATGGCTACACCTTC.

V usage is TRBV11-3 and J usage is TRBJ2-5; a weak D match, TRBD1 (5 bases). This CDR3 region has 12 residues. V was trimmed by 6 bases and J by 0 bases, leaving 5 bases between them. Looked up from germline, CDR1 is SGHNT and CDR2 is YENEEA. The CDR3 here is CASRGDQETQYF. CDR3 sequence (DNA): TGTGCCAGCAGAGGGGACCAAGAGACCCAGTACTTC.

This clone came up once. The V gene is TRBV6-5, the J gene TRBJ1-1; 7 nucleotides line up with TRBD1. This CDR3 is built from 13 residues. Trimming took 7 bases from V and 7 from J; bases not matched to a gene: 9. Germline lookup yields CDR1 MNHEY and CDR2 SVGAGI. The CDR3 nucleotides read TGTGCCAGCATTAACAGGGGTCGGGGTGAAGCTTTCTTT. It encodes CASINRGRGEAFF.

V and J are TRBV5-4 and TRBJ1-1; 8 bases are a match to TRBD1. The CDR3 is 13 residues long. The V segment lost 0 bases and the J segment 6 bases; nucleotides outside the gene matches: 1. Germline CDR1 reads SGHNT; CDR2 reads YYREEE (reference sequence). CDR3 in DNA: TGTGCCAGCAGCTTGGCGACAGGGGCTGAAGCTTTCTTT. This gives the protein CASSLATGAEAFF.

V and J are TRBV5-1 and TRBJ1-4, with D tentatively TRBD1 (5 bases). This CDR3 comprises 17 residues. V dropped 1 base and J dropped 0 bases, with 13 bases sitting between them. CDR1 is SGHRS and CDR2 is YFSETQ in the germline V gene. The CDR3 region has the DNA TGCGCCAGCAGCTTGAGAGGACAACCTGCAACTAATGAAAAACTGTTTTTT. Protein product: CASSLRGQPATNEKLFF.

V usage is TRBV6-6 and J usage is TRBJ1-1; no clear D gene. V lost 2 bases and J 8 bases, leaving 6 bases between the germline ends. In germline, CDR1 is MNHNY, CDR2 SVGAGI (reference sequence). CDR3 length: 11 amino acids. CDR3 nucleotides: TGTGCCAGCAGTTACCCTCCGGAAGCTTTCTTT. Translated: CASSYPPEAFF.

The chain uses TRBV6-5 and TRBJ2-3; the match to TRBD2 covers 10 bases. With V trimmed by 7 bases and J by 3 bases, 7 bases remained unmatched. This CDR3 has 15 amino acids. CDR1 MNHEY and CDR2 SVGAGI come from the germline V gene. The CDR3 coding sequence is TGTGCCAGCAACCTGAGCGGGAGGGGTACAGATACGCAGTATTTT. Protein product: CASNLSGRGTDTQYF.

CDR3 in amino acids: CASSSVYGAFF. DNA of the CDR3: TGTGCCAGCAGCTCCGTCTACGGGGCTTTCTTT. This chain links TRBV9 with TRBJ1-1, with unresolved D. V was pared by 4 bases and J by 11 bases, with 12 bases between. Per germline, CDR1 SGDLS and CDR2 YYNGEE. This CDR3 spans 11 amino acids.

In DNA, the CDR3 is TGTGCCAGCCAGAGGGGGCTAGCGGGGGAGCAGTACTTC. It codes for CASQRGLAGEQYF. The J gene is TRBJ2-7, the V gene TRBV2; TRBD2 aligns across 9 bases. This CDR3 has 13 amino acids. Losses at the gene ends were 8 bases for V and 7 bases for J; bases not matched to a gene: 9. Germline CDR1 SNHLY, CDR2 FYNNEI.